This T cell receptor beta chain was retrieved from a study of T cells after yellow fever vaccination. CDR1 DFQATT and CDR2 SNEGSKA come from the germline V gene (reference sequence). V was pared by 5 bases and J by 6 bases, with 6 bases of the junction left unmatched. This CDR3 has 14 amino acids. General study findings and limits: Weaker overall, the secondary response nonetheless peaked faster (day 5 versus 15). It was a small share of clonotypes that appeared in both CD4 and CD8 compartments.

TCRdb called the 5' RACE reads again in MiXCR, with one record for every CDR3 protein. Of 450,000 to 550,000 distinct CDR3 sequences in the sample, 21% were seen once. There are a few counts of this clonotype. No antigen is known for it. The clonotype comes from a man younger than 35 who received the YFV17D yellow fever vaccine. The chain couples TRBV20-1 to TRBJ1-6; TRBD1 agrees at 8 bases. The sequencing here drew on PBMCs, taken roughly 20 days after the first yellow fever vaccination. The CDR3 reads CSAQEGQGNSPLHF. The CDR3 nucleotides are TGCAGTGCTCAGGAAGGACAGGGTAATTCACCCCTCCACTTT.